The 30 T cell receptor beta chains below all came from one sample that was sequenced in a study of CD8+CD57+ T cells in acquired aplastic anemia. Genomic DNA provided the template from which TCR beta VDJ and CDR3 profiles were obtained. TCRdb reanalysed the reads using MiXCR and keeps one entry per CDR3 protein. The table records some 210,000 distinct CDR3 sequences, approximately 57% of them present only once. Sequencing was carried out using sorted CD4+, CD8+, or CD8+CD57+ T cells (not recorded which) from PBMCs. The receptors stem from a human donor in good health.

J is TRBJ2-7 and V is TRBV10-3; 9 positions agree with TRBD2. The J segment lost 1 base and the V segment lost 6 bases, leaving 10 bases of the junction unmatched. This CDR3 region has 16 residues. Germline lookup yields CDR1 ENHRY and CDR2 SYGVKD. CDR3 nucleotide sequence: TGTGCCATCAGATCGCGGGAGGGCGAAGGGTCCTACGAGCAGTACTTC. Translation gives CAIRSREGEGSYEQYF.

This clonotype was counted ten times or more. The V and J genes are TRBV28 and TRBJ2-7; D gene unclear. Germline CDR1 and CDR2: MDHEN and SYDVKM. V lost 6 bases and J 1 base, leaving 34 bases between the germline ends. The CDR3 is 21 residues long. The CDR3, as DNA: TGTGCCAGCAGCTACACTTTCATCGTACTCGGACGCAAGTCCAATTCCTACGAGCAGTACTTC. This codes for CASSYTFIVLGRKSNSYEQYF.

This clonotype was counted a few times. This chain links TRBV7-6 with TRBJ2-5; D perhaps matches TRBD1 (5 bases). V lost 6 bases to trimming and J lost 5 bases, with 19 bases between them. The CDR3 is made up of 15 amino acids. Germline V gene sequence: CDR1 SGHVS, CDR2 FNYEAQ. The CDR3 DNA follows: TGTGCCAGCAGTATAAGAGACCTAAAGGGGGAGACCCAGTACTTC. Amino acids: CASSIRDLKGETQYF.

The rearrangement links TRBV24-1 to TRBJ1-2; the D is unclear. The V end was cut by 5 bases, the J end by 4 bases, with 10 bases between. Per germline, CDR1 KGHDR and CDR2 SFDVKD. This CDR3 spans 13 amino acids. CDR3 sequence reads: CATSGKGGYGYTF. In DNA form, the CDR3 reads TGTGCCACCAGTGGGAAGGGCGGCTATGGCTACACCTTC.

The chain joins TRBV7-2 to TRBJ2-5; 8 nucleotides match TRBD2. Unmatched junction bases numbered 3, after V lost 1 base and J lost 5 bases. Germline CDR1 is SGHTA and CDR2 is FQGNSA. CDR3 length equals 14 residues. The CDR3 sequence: CASSLGLARETQYF. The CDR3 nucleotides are TGTGCCAGCAGCTTAGGACTAGCGAGGGAGACCCAGTACTTC.

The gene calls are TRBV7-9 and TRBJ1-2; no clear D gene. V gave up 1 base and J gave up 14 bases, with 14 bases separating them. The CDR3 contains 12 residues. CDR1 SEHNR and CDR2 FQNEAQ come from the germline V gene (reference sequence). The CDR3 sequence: CASSLGWADATF. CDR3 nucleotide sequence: TGTGCCAGCAGCTTAGGTTGGGCGGACGCAACCTTC.

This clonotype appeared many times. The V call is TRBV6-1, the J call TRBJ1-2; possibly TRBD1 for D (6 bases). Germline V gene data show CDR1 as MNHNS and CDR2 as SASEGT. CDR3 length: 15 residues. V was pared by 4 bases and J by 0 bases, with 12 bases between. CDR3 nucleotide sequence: TGTGCCAGCAGTGGACAGGAAATTTCTAACTATGGCTACACCTTC. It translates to CASSGQEISNYGYTF.

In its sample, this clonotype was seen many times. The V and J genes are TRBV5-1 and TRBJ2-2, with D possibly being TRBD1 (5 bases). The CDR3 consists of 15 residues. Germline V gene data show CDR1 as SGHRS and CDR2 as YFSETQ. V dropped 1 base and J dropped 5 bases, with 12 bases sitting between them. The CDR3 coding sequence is TGCGCCAGCAGCTTGACGACAGAGTGGACCGGGGAGCTGTTTTTT. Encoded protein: CASSLTTEWTGELFF.

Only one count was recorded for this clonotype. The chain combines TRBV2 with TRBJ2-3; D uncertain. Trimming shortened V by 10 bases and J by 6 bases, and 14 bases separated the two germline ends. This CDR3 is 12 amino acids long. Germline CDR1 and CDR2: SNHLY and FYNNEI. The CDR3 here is CATVPLGDTQYF. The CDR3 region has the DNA TGTGCCACCGTGCCACTTGGGGATACGCAGTATTTT.

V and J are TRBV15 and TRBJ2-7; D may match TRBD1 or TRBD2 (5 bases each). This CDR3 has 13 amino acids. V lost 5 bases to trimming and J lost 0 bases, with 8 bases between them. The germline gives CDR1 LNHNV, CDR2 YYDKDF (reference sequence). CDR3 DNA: TGTGCCACCAGCGGGACGGACTCCTACGAGCAGTACTTC. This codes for CATSGTDSYEQYF.

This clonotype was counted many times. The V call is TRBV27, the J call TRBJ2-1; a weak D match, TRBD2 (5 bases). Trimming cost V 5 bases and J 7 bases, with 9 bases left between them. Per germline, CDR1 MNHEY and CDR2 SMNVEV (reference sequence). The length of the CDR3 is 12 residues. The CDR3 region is CASSPSQNEQFF. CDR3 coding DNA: TGTGCCAGCAGTCCTAGCCAAAATGAGCAGTTCTTC.

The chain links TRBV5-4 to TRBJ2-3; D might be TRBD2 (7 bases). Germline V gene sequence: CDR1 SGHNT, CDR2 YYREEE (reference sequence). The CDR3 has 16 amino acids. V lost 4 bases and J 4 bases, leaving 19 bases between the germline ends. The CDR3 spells CASSTRLGGLSDTQYF. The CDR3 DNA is TGTGCCAGCAGCACGCGGTTGGGGGGGCTCTCAGATACGCAGTATTTT.

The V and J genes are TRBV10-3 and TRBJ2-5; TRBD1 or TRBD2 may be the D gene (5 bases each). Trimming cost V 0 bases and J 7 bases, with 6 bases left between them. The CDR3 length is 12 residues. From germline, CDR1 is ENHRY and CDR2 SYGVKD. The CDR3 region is CAISESGGTQYF. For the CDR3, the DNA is TGTGCCATCAGTGAGTCTGGGGGGACCCAGTACTTC.

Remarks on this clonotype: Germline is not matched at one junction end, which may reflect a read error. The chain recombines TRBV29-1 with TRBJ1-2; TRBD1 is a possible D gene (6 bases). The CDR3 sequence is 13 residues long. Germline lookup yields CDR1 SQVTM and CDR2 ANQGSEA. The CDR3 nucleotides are TGCAGCGTTGAATCGGCAGGGGACTATAGCTACACCTTC. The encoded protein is CSVESAGDYSYTF.

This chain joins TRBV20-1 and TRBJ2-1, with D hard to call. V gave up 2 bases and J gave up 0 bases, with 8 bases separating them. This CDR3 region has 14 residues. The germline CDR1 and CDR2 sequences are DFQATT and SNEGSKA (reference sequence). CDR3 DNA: TGCAGTGCTAGACCCACGAGCTCCTACAATGAGCAGTTCTTC. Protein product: CSARPTSSYNEQFF.

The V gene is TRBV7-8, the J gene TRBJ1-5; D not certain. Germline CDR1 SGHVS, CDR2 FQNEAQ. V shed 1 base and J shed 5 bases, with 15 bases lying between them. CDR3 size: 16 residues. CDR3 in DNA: TGTGCCAGCAGCTTAGTGAGGGCCCTGGACCATCAGCCCCAGCATTTT. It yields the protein CASSLVRALDHQPQHF.

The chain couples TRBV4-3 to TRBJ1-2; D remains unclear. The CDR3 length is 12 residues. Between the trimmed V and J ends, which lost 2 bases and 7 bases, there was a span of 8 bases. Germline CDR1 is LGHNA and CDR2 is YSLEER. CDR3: CASSQSLGGYTF. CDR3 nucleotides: TGCGCCAGCAGCCAATCTCTGGGTGGCTACACCTTC.

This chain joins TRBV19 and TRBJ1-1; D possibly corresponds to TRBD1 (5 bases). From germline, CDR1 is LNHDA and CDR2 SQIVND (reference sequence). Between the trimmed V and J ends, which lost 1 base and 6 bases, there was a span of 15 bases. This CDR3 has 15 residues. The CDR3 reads CASSIGGVRFAEAFF. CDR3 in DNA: TGTGCCAGTAGTATAGGAGGGGTTAGGTTCGCTGAAGCTTTCTTT.

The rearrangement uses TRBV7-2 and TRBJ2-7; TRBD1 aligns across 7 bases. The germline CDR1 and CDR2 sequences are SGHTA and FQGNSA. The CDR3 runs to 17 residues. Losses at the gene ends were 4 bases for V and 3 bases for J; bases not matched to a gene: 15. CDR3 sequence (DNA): TGTGCCAGCAGCTACAGGGGTCCCCTTGGAAAACTCTACGAGCAGTACTTC. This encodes CASSYRGPLGKLYEQYF.

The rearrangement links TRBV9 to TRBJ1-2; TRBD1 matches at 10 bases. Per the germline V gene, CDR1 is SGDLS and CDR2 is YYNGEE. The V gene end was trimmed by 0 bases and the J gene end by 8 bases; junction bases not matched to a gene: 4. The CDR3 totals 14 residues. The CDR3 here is CASSVGTGGLGYTF. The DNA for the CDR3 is TGTGCCAGCAGCGTAGGGACAGGGGGATTAGGCTACACCTTC.

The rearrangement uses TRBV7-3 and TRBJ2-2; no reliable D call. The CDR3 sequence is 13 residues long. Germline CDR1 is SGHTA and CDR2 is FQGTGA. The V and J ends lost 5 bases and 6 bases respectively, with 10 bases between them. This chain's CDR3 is CASSIIVPGELFF. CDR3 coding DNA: TGTGCCAGCAGCATAATAGTCCCCGGGGAGCTGTTTTTT.

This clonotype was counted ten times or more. This CDR3 is CASSLGDSNYEQYF. CDR3 in DNA: TGTGCCAGCAGTTTAGGGGACAGCAACTACGAGCAGTACTTC. The V gene is TRBV12-3 or TRBV12-4, the J gene TRBJ2-7; 7 bases are shared with TRBD1. CDR3 size: 14 residues. After removal of 1 base from V and 3 bases from J, the junction contained 3 bases not matched to a gene.

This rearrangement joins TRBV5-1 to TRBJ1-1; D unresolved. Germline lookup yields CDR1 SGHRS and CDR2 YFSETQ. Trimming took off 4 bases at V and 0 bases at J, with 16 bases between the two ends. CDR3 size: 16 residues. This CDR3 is CASSLTVQAVNTEAFF. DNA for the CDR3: TGCGCCAGCAGCCTGACCGTTCAGGCGGTGAACACTGAAGCTTTCTTT.

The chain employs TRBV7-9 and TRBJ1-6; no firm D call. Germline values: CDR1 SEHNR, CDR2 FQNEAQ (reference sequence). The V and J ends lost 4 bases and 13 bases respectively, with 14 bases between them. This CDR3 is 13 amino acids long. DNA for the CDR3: TGTGCCAGCAGCTCGTCTCAGTCCAGTCCCCTCCACTTT. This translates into CASSSSQSSPLHF.

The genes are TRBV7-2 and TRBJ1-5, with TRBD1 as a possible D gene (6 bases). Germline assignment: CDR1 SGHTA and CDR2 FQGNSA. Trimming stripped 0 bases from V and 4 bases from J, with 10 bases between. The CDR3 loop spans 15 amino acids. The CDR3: CASSLAVQGNQPQHF. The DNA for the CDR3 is TGTGCCAGCAGCTTAGCGGTACAGGGAAATCAGCCCCAGCATTTT.

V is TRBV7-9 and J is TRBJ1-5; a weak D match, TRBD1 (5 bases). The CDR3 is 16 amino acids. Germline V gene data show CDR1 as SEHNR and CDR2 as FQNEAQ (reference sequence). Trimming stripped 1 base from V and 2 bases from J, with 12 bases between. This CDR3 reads CASSLVGGAGNQPQHF. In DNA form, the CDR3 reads TGTGCCAGCAGCTTAGTGGGTGGGGCTGGCAATCAGCCCCAGCATTTT.

CDR3 bases: TGTGCCAGCAGCTTAGCGAGACTCTTGGCGGCAGCGGGCGATGAGCAGTTCTTC. As protein: CASSLARLLAAAGDEQFF. The V and J genes are TRBV7-8 and TRBJ2-1, with a possible D match to TRBD2 (6 bases). Trimming stripped 0 bases from V and 8 bases from J, with 23 bases between. The CDR3 runs 18 residues. Germline lookup yields CDR1 SGHVS and CDR2 FQNEAQ.

CDR3 sequence reads: CAISDYKGNSNQPQHF. The CDR3 DNA reads TGTGCCATCAGTGACTATAAAGGAAATAGCAATCAGCCCCAGCATTTT. J is TRBJ1-5 and V is TRBV10-3; D call uncertain. Germline V gene sequence: CDR1 ENHRY, CDR2 SYGVKD. This CDR3 comprises 16 residues. V lost 3 bases and J lost 0, with 12 bases in between.

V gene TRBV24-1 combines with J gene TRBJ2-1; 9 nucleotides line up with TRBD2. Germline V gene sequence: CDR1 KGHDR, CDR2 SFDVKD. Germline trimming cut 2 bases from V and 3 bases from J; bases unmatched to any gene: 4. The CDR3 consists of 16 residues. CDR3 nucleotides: TGTGCCACCAGTGATTCTTGGACTAGCGACTACAATGAGCAGTTCTTC. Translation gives CATSDSWTSDYNEQFF.

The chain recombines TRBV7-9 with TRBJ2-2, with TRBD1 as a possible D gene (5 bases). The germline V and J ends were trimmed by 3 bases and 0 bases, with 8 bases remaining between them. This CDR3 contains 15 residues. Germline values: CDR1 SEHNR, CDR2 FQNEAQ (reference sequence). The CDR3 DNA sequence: TGTGCCAGCAGCTTTCTGACAGCGAACACCGGGGAGCTGTTTTTT. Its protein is CASSFLTANTGELFF.